Listed here are 28 T cell receptor beta chains from one sample, sequenced in a study of regulatory T cells in long-lasting Graves disease. As to time point: persistent/refractory GD, antithyroid drugs over 5 years with positive TRAb. The TCR library was made from RNA that had been extracted from PBMCs in TRIzol. Through Arm-PCR of CDR3 regions and iRepertoire HTBI primers, TCR beta libraries were built. TCRdb passed the multiplex PCR reads through MiXCR, listing each CDR3 protein once. The data show 250,000 to 300,000 distinct CDR3 sequences, 22% seen once. The sequencing here drew on peripheral blood mononuclear cells (PBMCs), taken when the disease was refractory, from a patient treated with antithyroid drugs. Every receptor here comes from a female donor with Graves disease.

For the CDR3, the DNA is TGTGCCAGCAGCCAAATGGCCACTAATGAAAAACTGTTTTTT. This encodes CASSQMATNEKLFF. V usage is TRBV3-1 and J usage is TRBJ1-4; D unresolved. V lost 2 bases and J lost 2, with 6 bases in between. CDR1 and CDR2 (germline): LGHDT, YNNKEL (reference sequence). The CDR3 runs 14 residues.

The chain recombines TRBV5-4 with TRBJ2-5, with D perhaps matching TRBD2 (5 bases). CDR1 is SGHNT, CDR2 YYREEE, per germline (reference sequence). The V and J ends lost 5 bases and 1 base respectively, with 15 bases between them. This CDR3 spans 15 amino acids. CDR3: CASRPFSDPQETQYF. CDR3 coding DNA: TGTGCCAGCAGGCCCTTTAGCGATCCCCAAGAGACCCAGTACTTC.

This clonotype has at least ten counts. The gene calls are TRBV28 and TRBJ2-7; possible D gene TRBD1, 5 bases. This CDR3 is built from 12 residues. CDR1 is MDHEN and CDR2 is SYDVKM in the germline V gene. Trimming cost V 4 bases and J 5 bases, with 9 bases left between them. CDR3 nucleotide sequence: TGTGCCAGCAGTTACAGGTCAAACGAGCAGTACTTC. Its protein product is CASSYRSNEQYF.

This clonotype has more than one count but fewer than ten. The rearrangement joins TRBV7-2 to TRBJ2-5; the D gene is possibly TRBD2 (7 bases). CDR3 size: 15 residues. Germline CDR1 reads SGHTA; CDR2 reads FQGNSA. Trimming left V 5 bases short and J 4 bases short, with 17 bases between. The CDR3 DNA is TGTGCCAGCAGCCCGGGACCTCGGGGGGCAGAGACCCAGTACTTC. It codes for CASSPGPRGAETQYF.

This clonotype was found many times. This chain joins TRBV12-3 or TRBV12-4 and TRBJ2-2; D remains unclear. This CDR3 has 12 residues. Trimming removed 3 bases from V and 6 bases from J, with 5 bases in between. CDR3 DNA sequence: TGTGCCAGCAGTTTTCAGTCCGGGGAGCTGTTTTTT. Translation: CASSFQSGELFF.

This clonotype came up many times. The gene calls are TRBV2 and TRBJ2-5, with D maybe TRBD2 (6 bases). CDR1 is SNHLY and CDR2 is FYNNEI in the germline V gene. V lost 10 bases and J 5 bases, leaving 14 bases between the germline ends. CDR3 size: 12 residues. The CDR3 DNA is TGTGCCACCCTAGCGCGGGTGGAGACCCAGTACTTC. This translates into CATLARVETQYF. Full variable domain (missing parts from reference TRBV2 and TRBJ2-5): EPEVTQTPSHQVTQMGQEVILRCVPISNHLYFYWYRQILGQKVEFLVSFYNNEISEKSEIFDDQFSVERPDGSNFTLKIRSTKLEDSAMYFCATLARVETQYFGPGTRLLVL.

This clonotype has a handful of counts. CDR3 amino acids: CAIRLAGGDAYEQYF. The CDR3 nucleotides read TGTGCCATCAGACTAGCGGGAGGCGATGCCTACGAGCAGTACTTC. This chain joins TRBV10-3 and TRBJ2-7, with 12 bases lining up with TRBD2. With 6 bases clipped from V and 2 bases from J, the junction kept 5 bases outside the gene matches. This CDR3 comprises 15 residues. In germline, CDR1 is ENHRY, CDR2 SYGVKD.

Ten or more counts support this clonotype. This rearrangement joins TRBV12-3 or TRBV12-4 to TRBJ2-7, with TRBD1 matching over 12 bases. The CDR3 is 15 amino acids. V shed 6 bases and J 4 bases; nucleotides not matched to a gene: 7. CDR3 DNA sequence: TGTGCCAGCAGGGGACAGGGGGCGGCTTTATACGAGCAGTACTTC. Protein product: CASRGQGAALYEQYF.

Ten or more counts support this clonotype. The chain carries TRBV2 and TRBJ2-7; 8 nucleotides align to TRBD1. The CDR3 has 12 residues. The germline gives CDR1 SNHLY, CDR2 FYNNEI. The J segment lost 5 bases and the V segment lost 11 bases, leaving 8 bases of the junction unmatched. The chain's CDR3 is CASSGQAHEQYF. The CDR3 nucleotides are TGTGCCTCCTCGGGACAGGCCCACGAGCAGTACTTC.

This clonotype was detected a few times. The chain couples TRBV5-6 to TRBJ2-7; D is ambiguous. V lost 4 bases to trimming and J lost 7 bases, with 9 bases between them. The CDR3 runs to 11 residues. The germline V gene has CDR1 SGHDT and CDR2 YYEEEE. Here the CDR3 DNA reads TGTGCCAGCAGCCTGAGGATGGAGCAGTACTTC. It encodes CASSLRMEQYF.

This clonotype was picked up many times. The chain carries TRBV2 and TRBJ1-5; D is ambiguous. With 6 bases removed from V and 7 bases from J, the gap between germline ends came to 22 bases. Per the germline V gene, CDR1 is SNHLY and CDR2 is FYNNEI. This CDR3 has 16 residues. The CDR3: CASRESLDLRLQPQHF. For the CDR3, the DNA is TGTGCCAGCAGGGAGTCGCTTGACCTCCGTCTGCAGCCCCAGCATTTT.

This clonotype was seen a few times. V gene TRBV9 combines with J gene TRBJ2-7; 9 bases line up with TRBD2. The CDR3 loop spans 15 amino acids. The V gene's germline CDR1 is SGDLS and CDR2 YYNGEE. J lost 2 bases, V lost 0 bases, and 3 bases had no gene match. CDR3 sequence (DNA): TGTGCCAGCAGCGTAGGTGGGACTAGCACCTACGAGCAGTACTTC. Amino acids: CASSVGGTSTYEQYF.

A few counts support this clonotype. The chain carries TRBV19 and TRBJ1-1; D is unclear. From germline, CDR1 is LNHDA and CDR2 SQIVND (reference sequence). Between the trimmed V and J ends, which lost 2 bases and 4 bases, there was a span of 11 bases. The length of the CDR3 is 14 residues. The CDR3 sequence is CASSIWGEGTEAFF. CDR3 DNA: TGTGCCAGTAGTATATGGGGTGAAGGCACTGAAGCTTTCTTT. The complete variable domain, with remaining parts taken from reference TRBV19 and TRBJ1-1, reads DGGITQSPKYLFRKEGQNVTLSCEQNLNHDAMYWYRQDPGQGLRLIYYSQIVNDFQKGDIAEGYSVSREKKESFPLTVTSAQKNPTAFYLCASSIWGEGTEAFFGQGTRLTVV.

The chain uses TRBV12-3 or TRBV12-4 and TRBJ2-5; TRBD2 matches at 13 bases. This CDR3 is built from 16 residues. V lost 6 bases and J lost 5; bases outside the gene matches: 9. The CDR3 loop reads CASRIRTSGRGETQYF. CDR3 nucleotide sequence: TGTGCCAGCAGGATTCGGACTAGCGGGAGAGGGGAGACCCAGTACTTC.

V usage is TRBV6-2 or TRBV6-3 and J usage is TRBJ1-5; a weak D match, TRBD1 (6 bases). The CDR3 has 15 amino acids. The ends were cut back, 3 bases at V and 0 bases at J, with 9 bases in the middle. Per the germline V gene, CDR1 is MNHEY and CDR2 is SVGEGT. CDR3 bases: TGTGCCAGCAGTTATTTGGGGGCTAGCAATCAGCCCCAGCATTTT. It encodes CASSYLGASNQPQHF.

This chain links TRBV6-1 with TRBJ2-1; 10 positions agree with TRBD2. V was clipped by 5 bases and J by 7 bases; unmatched bases: 17. This CDR3 is built from 18 residues. Germline CDR1 is MNHNS and CDR2 is SASEGT. The CDR3 loop is CASSLTSPLAGDGNEQFF. CDR3 bases: TGTGCCAGCAGTCTTACTAGCCCCCTAGCGGGAGATGGTAATGAGCAGTTCTTC.

About this clonotype itself: Without the conserved terminal phenylalanine or tryptophan, this CDR3 likely stems from a read error. The rearrangement uses TRBV18 and TRBJ2-7; 10 bases are a match to TRBD2. The V and J ends lost 0 bases and 4 bases, in that order; junction bases with no gene match: 3. The germline V gene encodes CDR1 KGHSH and CDR2 LQKENI. The CDR3 consists of 15 residues. CDR3 sequence reads: CASSPPSSGSYEQYL. DNA for the CDR3: TGTGCCAGCTCACCACCGTCTAGCGGGAGTTACGAGCAGTACCTC.

The chain is built from TRBV6-1 and TRBJ1-2; 9 bases map to TRBD1. From germline, CDR1 is MNHNS and CDR2 SASEGT. V dropped 1 base and J dropped 2; count of bases not matched to a gene: 5. The CDR3 loop spans 16 amino acids. CDR3 sequence (DNA): TGTGCCAGCAGTGAAGAGTCTACAGGGGGCAACTATGGCTACACCTTC. This sequence encodes CASSEESTGGNYGYTF.

The rearrangement joins TRBV10-3 to TRBJ2-7, with TRBD1 matching over 9 bases. Looked up from germline, CDR1 is ENHRY and CDR2 is SYGVKD. This CDR3 spans 14 amino acids. V lost 5 bases to trimming and J lost 6 bases; unmatched junction nucleotides: 8. The CDR3 sequence: CAISLRTGETEQYF. The CDR3 DNA is TGTGCCATCAGTCTCCGGACAGGGGAAACCGAGCAGTACTTC.

The chain has TRBV6-1 and TRBJ1-5; no reliable D call. The V gene lost 6 bases and the J gene lost 0 bases, with 15 bases spanning the gap. The germline gives CDR1 MNHNS, CDR2 SASEGT. This CDR3 comprises 16 residues. The DNA of the CDR3 is TGTGCCAGCAGCCCGGACCGGGCCCCTAGCAATCAGCCCCAGCATTTT. Its translation is CASSPDRAPSNQPQHF.

The chain is built from TRBV19 and TRBJ2-3, with TRBD1 matching over 8 bases. The V segment lost 6 bases and the J segment 2 bases; nucleotides outside the gene matches: 10. The CDR3 contains 16 residues. Germline values: CDR1 LNHDA, CDR2 SQIVND (reference sequence). The CDR3 bases are TGTGCCAGTAGAAAATGGGACAGGTCGACCACAGATACGCAGTATTTT. Translated: CASRKWDRSTTDTQYF.

The chain recombines TRBV6-1 with TRBJ1-2; no reliable D call. V was shortened by 6 bases and J by 2 bases, with 10 bases between the two germline ends. Germline V gene data show CDR1 as MNHNS and CDR2 as SASEGT. The CDR3 totals 13 residues. The chain's CDR3 is CASSPGVNYGYTF. CDR3 in DNA: TGTGCCAGCAGCCCGGGAGTAAACTATGGCTACACCTTC.

The J gene is TRBJ1-1, the V gene TRBV19; 8 bases are a match to TRBD1. CDR1 is LNHDA, CDR2 SQIVND, per germline (reference sequence). CDR3 length equals 14 residues. V lost 8 bases and J lost 5; bases outside the gene matches: 10. CDR3 bases: TGTGCCAGTCAATGGGGACAGGCTGGGACTGAAGCTTTCTTT. Protein product: CASQWGQAGTEAFF.

This clonotype came up once. The V call is TRBV6-1, the J call TRBJ2-7; 9 bases are a match to TRBD2. With 6 bases clipped from V and 4 bases from J, the junction kept 16 bases outside the gene matches. This CDR3 spans 17 amino acids. The germline V gene has CDR1 MNHNS and CDR2 SASEGT. The CDR3 nucleotides read TGTGCCAGCAGATCCCCCTTCCCGACTAGCGGAGTTTACGAGCAGTACTTC. It specifies CASRSPFPTSGVYEQYF.

This clonotype was seen repeatedly, ten times or more. The rearrangement links TRBV12-3 or TRBV12-4 to TRBJ2-5; 8 bases agree with TRBD1. The V and J ends lost 4 bases and 5 bases, in that order; junction bases with no gene match: 3. The CDR3 extends over 13 amino acids. The CDR3 reads CASSSTGDETQYF. In DNA form, the CDR3 reads TGTGCCAGCAGTTCGACAGGGGATGAGACCCAGTACTTC.

This clonotype has more than one count but fewer than ten. The rearrangement joins TRBV7-2 to TRBJ2-7; 8 bases are a match to TRBD1. The trim removed 5 bases at V and 7 bases at J, leaving 10 bases unmatched. The germline V gene has CDR1 SGHTA and CDR2 FQGNSA. The CDR3 covers 14 residues. Written as DNA, the CDR3 is TGTGCCAGCAGCACAGGACAGGGAAGAAGGGAGCAGTACTTC. Protein product: CASSTGQGRREQYF.

This chain connects TRBV9 to TRBJ1-1, with 10 positions matching TRBD1. Germline V gene data show CDR1 as SGDLS and CDR2 as YYNGEE. The CDR3 length is 16 residues. Germline trimming cut 4 bases from V and 2 bases from J; bases unmatched to any gene: 8. CDR3 region: CASSYGTGEGNTEAFF. The DNA of the CDR3 is TGTGCCAGCAGCTACGGGACAGGGGAAGGAAACACTGAAGCTTTCTTT.

The CDR3 DNA follows: TGTGCCAGCAGTTCCCCAGGGCAGGGACAGTACTTC. This translates into CASSSPGQGQYF. The chain employs TRBV6-5 and TRBJ2-7; possible D gene TRBD1, 5 bases. This CDR3 is 12 amino acids long. V shed 4 bases and J shed 10 bases, with 14 bases lying between them. Germline lookup yields CDR1 MNHEY and CDR2 SVGAGI.